This T cell receptor beta chain derives from a study of cytotoxic CD8 clonotypes in ibrutinib-treated CLL. Study details: Over 10 relapsed/refractory, roughly 15 treatment-naive; fewer than 18 IGHV unmutated. Patients gave response samples after a median approximately 11 months of treatment, range 6 to 36. The sample average was about 260,000 productive templates and 100,000 or so productive rearrangements.

Overall study results and limits: Pretreatment clonality was elevated relative to age-matched healthy donors and paralleled circulating CD8+ T-cell counts.

Comments on this clone: Its cognate antigen is unknown.

V lost 1 base to trimming and J lost 0 bases, with 6 bases between them. CDR1 SEHNR and CDR2 FQNEAQ come from the germline V gene (reference sequence). The CDR3 is 14 residues long. Clones were sequenced by immunoSEQ multiplex PCR, and TCRdb holds only the in-frame ones, with some missing. The sample has 45,000 to 55,000 clones, roughly 50% seen once. The V call is TRBV7-9, the J call TRBJ1-1; maybe TRBD1 (5 bases). The clonotype comes from a human donor with chronic lymphocytic leukemia. Sample: PBMCs, taken after 12 months of ibrutinib treatment. The CDR3 DNA follows: TGTGCCAGCAGCTTAGGGGGCCTGAACACTGAAGCTTTCTTT. Amino acids: CASSLGGLNTEAFF.